These 15 T cell receptor beta chains were all obtained from the same sample, sequenced in a study of T cells in Graves' hyperthyroidism and ophthalmopathy. Using RNA transcripts as the source, TCR beta CDR3 regions were amplified. TCR CDR3 regions were first amplified by RT-PCR with HTBI primers. From the multiplex PCR reads, TCRdb called clonotypes with MiXCR, one entry per CDR3 protein. This sample yields approximately 640,000 distinct CDR3 sequences, of which roughly 17% are seen a single time; around 15% belongs to the top ten. Source material: blood. These receptors were collected from a man aged 50 to 59 with Graves' hyperthyroidism.

As regards this clonotype: The conserved final phenylalanine or tryptophan is absent from the CDR3, which likely points to a read error. V usage is TRBV12-3 or TRBV12-4 and J usage is TRBJ2-7; a weak D match, TRBD2 (7 bases). This CDR3 has 15 residues. Trimming cost V 6 bases and J 4 bases, with 19 bases left between them. The DNA of the CDR3 is TGTGCCAGCAGCACTATCGAGGAGGGGGGGTACGAGCAGTACCTC. Protein sequence: CASSTIEEGGYEQYL.

The CDR3 DNA reads as TGCAGCGTCTTAGGACTAGCGGTATCCTACGAGCAGTACTTC. It specifies CSVLGLAVSYEQYF. This chain links TRBV29-1 with TRBJ2-7, with TRBD2 matching over 10 bases. Germline loops: CDR1 SQVTM, CDR2 ANQGSEA. The CDR3 has 14 residues. The trim removed 6 bases at V and 1 base at J, leaving 6 bases unmatched.

In this sample, this clonotype turned up many times. The rearrangement links TRBV5-1 to TRBJ2-7, with D maybe TRBD1 (6 bases). In germline, CDR1 is SGHRS, CDR2 YFSETQ. The CDR3 runs 13 residues. Trimming removed 6 bases from V and 2 bases from J, with 12 bases in between. CDR3 in amino acids: CASKGDGTYEQYF. CDR3 DNA sequence: TGCGCCAGCAAGGGGGACGGAACCTACGAGCAGTACTTC.

This clonotype has just one count. This may stem from a read error, because a much larger clone lies one nucleotide away. The rearrangement links TRBV2 to TRBJ1-5; the D gene is possibly TRBD1 (6 bases). This CDR3 spans 15 amino acids. V shed 4 bases and J shed 6 bases, with 16 bases lying between them. Germline lookup yields CDR1 SNHLY and CDR2 FYNNEI. As DNA, the CDR3 is TGTGCCAGCAGTGGGGGGACATGGATGACTCAGCCCCAGCATTTT. Translation: CASSGGTWMTQPQHF. Complete variable domain (other parts from reference TRBV2 and TRBJ1-5): EPEVTQTPSHQVTQMGQEVILRCVPISNHLYFYWYRQILGQKVEFLVSFYNNEISEKSEIFDDQFSVERPDGSNFTLKIRSTKLEDSAMYFCASSGGTWMTQPQHFGDGTRLSIL.

This chain links TRBV6-9 with TRBJ1-1; D may be TRBD1 (5 bases). The CDR3 covers 16 residues. Trimming pared 4 bases from V and 1 base from J, leaving 16 bases between. CDR1 is MNHGY and CDR2 is SVAAGI in the germline V gene. The CDR3 sequence: CASSSDLGTANTEAFF. CDR3 nucleotides: TGTGCCAGCAGTTCAGACCTAGGGACGGCGAACACTGAAGCTTTCTTT.

V is TRBV12-5 and J is TRBJ2-1; tentative D call: TRBD2 (6 bases). The germline V gene has CDR1 LGHNT and CDR2 FRNRAP. This CDR3 contains 15 residues. V shed 0 bases and J shed 2 bases, with 8 bases lying between them. CDR3 amino acids: CASGLVEGTYNEQFF. In DNA form, the CDR3 reads TGTGCTAGTGGTTTGGTGGAGGGCACCTACAATGAGCAGTTCTTC. Full variable domain (remainder filled in from reference TRBV12-5 and TRBJ2-1): DARVTQTPRHKVTEMGQEVTMRCQPILGHNTVFWYRQTMMQGLELLAYFRNRAPLDDSGMPKDRFSAEMPDATLATLKIQPSEPRDSAVYFCASGLVEGTYNEQFFGPGTRLTVL.

This clonotype was detected ten times or more. V is TRBV5-1 and J is TRBJ2-6; TRBD2 is a possible D gene (5 bases). Germline loops: CDR1 SGHRS, CDR2 YFSETQ. This CDR3 has 16 amino acids. V lost 0 bases and J 1 base, leaving 8 bases between the germline ends. The CDR3 loop reads CASSLVRGSGANVLTF. CDR3 DNA sequence: TGCGCCAGCAGCTTGGTTCGGGGATCTGGGGCCAACGTCCTGACTTTC.

The chain couples TRBV24-1 to TRBJ1-1; a weak D match, TRBD1 (5 bases). Trimming removed 6 bases from V and 4 bases from J, with 11 bases in between. Germline loops: CDR1 KGHDR, CDR2 SFDVKD. The length of the CDR3 is 13 residues. Written as DNA, the CDR3 is TGTGCCACCAGTTCAGGGAGCGGCACTGAAGCTTTCTTT. Amino acids: CATSSGSGTEAFF.

V is TRBV9 and J is TRBJ2-3; D is unclear. V was pared by 4 bases and J by 6 bases, with 12 bases between. Germline V CDR1 and CDR2: SGDLS, YYNGEE. This CDR3 region has 13 residues. The CDR3 loop reads CASSPGDSDTQYF. The CDR3 coding sequence is TGTGCCAGCAGCCCAGGAGATTCGGATACGCAGTATTTT.

This clonotype was observed at least ten times. V usage is TRBV10-3 and J usage is TRBJ1-5; D gene ambiguous. The CDR3 has 16 residues. Germline V gene data show CDR1 as ENHRY and CDR2 as SYGVKD. With 4 bases removed from V and 2 bases from J, the gap between germline ends came to 15 bases. CDR3 residues: CAISGIELRGNQPQHF. In DNA form, the CDR3 reads TGTGCCATCAGTGGAATTGAATTAAGGGGCAATCAGCCCCAGCATTTT.

This clonotype came up many times. The rearrangement joins TRBV5-5 to TRBJ1-1, with 10 bases matching TRBD1. Germline CDR1 is SGHKS and CDR2 is YYEKEE (reference sequence). The J segment lost 1 base and the V segment lost 3 bases, leaving 0 bases of the junction unmatched. This CDR3 is built from 14 residues. CDR3 DNA sequence: TGTGCCAGCAGCTGGGACAGGGGGAACACTGAAGCTTTCTTT. As protein: CASSWDRGNTEAFF. Together with reference TRBV5-5 and TRBJ1-1, the CDR3 gives the full variable domain: DAGVTQSPTHLIKTRGQQVTLRCSPISGHKSVSWYQQVLGQGPQFIFQYYEKEERGRGNFPDRFSARQFPNYSSELNVNALLLGDSALYLCASSWDRGNTEAFFGQGTRLTVV.

At least ten counts were recorded for this clonotype. J is TRBJ1-4 and V is TRBV28; 7 nucleotides match TRBD1. This CDR3 spans 15 amino acids. Germline loops: CDR1 MDHEN, CDR2 SYDVKM. The J segment lost 5 bases and the V segment lost 4 bases, leaving 7 bases of the junction unmatched. This chain's CDR3 is CASSSTGTANEKLFF. CDR3 DNA: TGTGCCAGCAGTTCGACCGGGACAGCGAATGAAAAACTGTTTTTT.

The chain uses TRBV6-1 and TRBJ2-5, with D perhaps matching TRBD2 (5 bases). The CDR3 is made up of 13 amino acids. V was trimmed by 6 bases and J by 4 bases, leaving 12 bases between them. CDR1 is MNHNS and CDR2 is SASEGT in the germline V gene. CDR3 in amino acids: CASRPYEGETQYF. CDR3 nucleotide sequence: TGTGCCAGCAGGCCTTATGAGGGAGAGACCCAGTACTTC.

There are a few counts of this clonotype. The V call is TRBV28, the J call TRBJ2-2, with 10 bases aligning to TRBD2. This CDR3 is built from 17 residues. CDR1 MDHEN and CDR2 SYDVKM come from the germline V gene. Trimming removed 6 bases from V and 4 bases from J; junction bases left unmatched: 11. CDR3 amino acids: CASSPPLAGELTGELFF. CDR3 nucleotide sequence: TGTGCCAGCAGCCCACCCCTAGCGGGGGAACTCACCGGGGAGCTGTTTTTT.

This rearrangement joins TRBV5-1 to TRBJ2-1; 13 bases line up with TRBD2. The V segment lost 1 base and the J segment 7 bases; nucleotides outside the gene matches: 2. The CDR3 runs 15 residues. Germline assignment: CDR1 SGHRS and CDR2 YFSETQ. The chain's CDR3 is CASSLTSGRENEQFF. The DNA for the CDR3 is TGCGCCAGCAGCTTGACTAGCGGGAGGGAAAATGAGCAGTTCTTC.